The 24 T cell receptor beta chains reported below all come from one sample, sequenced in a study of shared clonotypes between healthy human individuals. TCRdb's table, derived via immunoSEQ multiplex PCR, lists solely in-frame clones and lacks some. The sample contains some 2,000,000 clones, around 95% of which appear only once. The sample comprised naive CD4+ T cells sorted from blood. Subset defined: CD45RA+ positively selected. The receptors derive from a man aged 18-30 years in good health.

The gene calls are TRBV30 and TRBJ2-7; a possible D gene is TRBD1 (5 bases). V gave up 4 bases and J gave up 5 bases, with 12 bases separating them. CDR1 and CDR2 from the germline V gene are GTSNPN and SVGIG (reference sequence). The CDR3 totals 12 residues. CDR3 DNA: TGTGCCTGGACAGGGTGGGGCGACGAGCAGTACTTC. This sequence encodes CAWTGWGDEQYF.

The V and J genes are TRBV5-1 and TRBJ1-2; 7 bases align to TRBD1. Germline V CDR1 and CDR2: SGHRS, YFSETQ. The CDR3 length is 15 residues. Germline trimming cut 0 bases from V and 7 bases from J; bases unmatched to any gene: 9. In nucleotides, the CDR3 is TGCGCCAGCAGCTTGGACAGGGGAGGTTCCGGTGGCTACACCTTC. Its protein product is CASSLDRGGSGGYTF.

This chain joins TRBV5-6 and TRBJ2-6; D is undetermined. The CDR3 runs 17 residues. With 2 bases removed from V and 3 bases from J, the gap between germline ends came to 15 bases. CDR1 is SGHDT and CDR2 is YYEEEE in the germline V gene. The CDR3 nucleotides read TGTGCCAGCAGCTTTGTGGTCCATGGCGGTGGGGCCAACGTCCTGACTTTC. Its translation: CASSFVVHGGGANVLTF. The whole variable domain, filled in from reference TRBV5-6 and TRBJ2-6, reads DAGVTQSPTHLIKTRGQQVTLRCSPKSGHDTVSWYQQALGQGPQFIFQYYEEEERQRGNFPDRFSGHQFPNYSSELNVNALLLGDSALYLCASSFVVHGGGANVLTFGAGSRLTVL.

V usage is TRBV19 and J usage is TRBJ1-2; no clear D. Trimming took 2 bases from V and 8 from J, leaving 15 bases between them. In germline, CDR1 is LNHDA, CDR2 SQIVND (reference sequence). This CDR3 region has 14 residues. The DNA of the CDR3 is TGTGCCAGTAGTATACAAGGAGGGCAAGGAGGCTACACCTTC. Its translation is CASSIQGGQGGYTF.

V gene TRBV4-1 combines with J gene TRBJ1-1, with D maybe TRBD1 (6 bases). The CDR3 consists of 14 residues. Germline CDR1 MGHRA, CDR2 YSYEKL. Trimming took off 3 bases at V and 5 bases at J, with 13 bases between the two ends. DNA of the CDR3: TGCGCCAGCAGCCACTTACAGGGCGGGACTGAAGCTTTCTTT. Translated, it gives CASSHLQGGTEAFF.

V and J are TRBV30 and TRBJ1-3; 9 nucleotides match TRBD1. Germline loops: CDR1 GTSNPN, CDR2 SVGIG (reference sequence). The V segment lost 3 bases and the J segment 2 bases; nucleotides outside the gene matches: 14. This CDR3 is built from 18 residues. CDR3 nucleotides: TGTGCCTGGAGGCCCGATCTAACCGGGACAGGGCCTGGAAACACCATATATTTT. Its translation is CAWRPDLTGTGPGNTIYF.

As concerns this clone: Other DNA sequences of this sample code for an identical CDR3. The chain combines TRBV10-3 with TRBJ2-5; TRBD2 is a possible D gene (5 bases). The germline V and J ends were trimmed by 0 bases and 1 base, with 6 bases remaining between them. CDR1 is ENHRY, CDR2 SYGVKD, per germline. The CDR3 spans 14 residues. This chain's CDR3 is CAISESRGQETQYF. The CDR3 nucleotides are TGTGCCATCAGTGAGTCCCGGGGCCAAGAGACCCAGTACTTC.

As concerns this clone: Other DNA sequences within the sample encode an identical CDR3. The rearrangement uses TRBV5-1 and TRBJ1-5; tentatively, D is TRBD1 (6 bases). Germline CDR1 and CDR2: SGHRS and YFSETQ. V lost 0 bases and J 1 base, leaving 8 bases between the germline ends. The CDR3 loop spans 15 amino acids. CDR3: CASSLAGASNQPQHF. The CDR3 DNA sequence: TGCGCCAGCAGCTTGGCGGGGGCCAGCAATCAGCCCCAGCATTTT. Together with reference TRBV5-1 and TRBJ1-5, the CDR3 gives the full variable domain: KAGVTQTPRYLIKTRGQQVTLSCSPISGHRSVSWYQQTPGQGLQFLFEYFSETQRNKGNFPGRFSGRQFSNSRSEMNVSTLELGDSALYLCASSLAGASNQPQHFGDGTRLSIL.

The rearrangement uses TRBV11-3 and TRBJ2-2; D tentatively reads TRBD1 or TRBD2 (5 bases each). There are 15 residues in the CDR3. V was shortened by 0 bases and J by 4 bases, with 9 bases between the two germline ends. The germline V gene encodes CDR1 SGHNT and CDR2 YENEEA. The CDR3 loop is CASSLDAGTTGELFF. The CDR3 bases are TGTGCCAGCAGCTTAGACGCCGGGACCACCGGGGAGCTGTTTTTT.

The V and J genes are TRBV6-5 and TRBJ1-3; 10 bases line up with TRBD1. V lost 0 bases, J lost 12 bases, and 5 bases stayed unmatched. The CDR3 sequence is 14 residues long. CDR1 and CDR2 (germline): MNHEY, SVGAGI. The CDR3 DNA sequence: TGTGCCAGCAGTTACTCGAAAGGGACAGGGGTCATATATTTT. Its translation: CASSYSKGTGVIYF.

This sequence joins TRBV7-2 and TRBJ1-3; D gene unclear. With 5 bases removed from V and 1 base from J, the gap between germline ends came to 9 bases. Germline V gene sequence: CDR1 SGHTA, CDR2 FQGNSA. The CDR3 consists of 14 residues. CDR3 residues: CASSPAGSGNTIYF. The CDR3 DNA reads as TGTGCCAGCAGCCCCGCGGGATCTGGAAACACCATATATTTT.

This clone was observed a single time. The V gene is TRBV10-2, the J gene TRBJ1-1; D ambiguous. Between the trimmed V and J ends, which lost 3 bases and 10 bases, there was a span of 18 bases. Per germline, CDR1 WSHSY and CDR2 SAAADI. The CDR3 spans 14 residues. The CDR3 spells CASSERQDGARAFF. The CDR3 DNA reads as TGCGCCAGCAGTGAAAGGCAGGATGGAGCCAGAGCTTTCTTT.

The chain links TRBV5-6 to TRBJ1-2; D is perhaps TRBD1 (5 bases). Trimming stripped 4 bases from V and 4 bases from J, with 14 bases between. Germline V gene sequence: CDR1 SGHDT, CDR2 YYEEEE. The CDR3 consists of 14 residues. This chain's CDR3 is CASSRERGTYGYTF. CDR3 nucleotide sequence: TGTGCCAGCAGCAGAGAACGCGGGACCTATGGCTACACCTTC.

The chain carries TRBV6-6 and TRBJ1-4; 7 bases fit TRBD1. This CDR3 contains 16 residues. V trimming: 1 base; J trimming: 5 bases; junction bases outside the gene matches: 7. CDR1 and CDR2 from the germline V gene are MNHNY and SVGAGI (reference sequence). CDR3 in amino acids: CASSYLGTAKNEKLFF. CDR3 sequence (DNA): TGTGCCAGCAGTTACTTGGGGACAGCTAAAAATGAAAAACTGTTTTTT.

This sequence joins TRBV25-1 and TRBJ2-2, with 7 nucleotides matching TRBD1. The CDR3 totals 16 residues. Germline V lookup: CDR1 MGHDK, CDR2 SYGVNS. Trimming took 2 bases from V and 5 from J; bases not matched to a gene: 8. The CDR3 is CASSEPNRGSTGELFF. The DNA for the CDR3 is TGTGCCAGCAGTGAACCCAACAGGGGTTCGACCGGGGAGCTGTTTTTT.

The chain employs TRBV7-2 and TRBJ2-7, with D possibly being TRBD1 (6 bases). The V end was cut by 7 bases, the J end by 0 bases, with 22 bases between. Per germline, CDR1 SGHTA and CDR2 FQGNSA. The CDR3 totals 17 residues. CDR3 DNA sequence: TGTGCCAGCACCCGTAGTATGGGACACCAAAACTCCTACGAGCAGTACTTC. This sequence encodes CASTRSMGHQNSYEQYF.

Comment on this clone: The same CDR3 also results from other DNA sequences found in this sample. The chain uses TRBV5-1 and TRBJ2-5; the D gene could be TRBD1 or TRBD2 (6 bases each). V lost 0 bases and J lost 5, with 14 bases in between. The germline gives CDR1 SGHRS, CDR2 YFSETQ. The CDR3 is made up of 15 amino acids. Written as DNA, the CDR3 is TGCGCCAGCAGCTTGGCCCCGGGGGCGCAGGAGACCCAGTACTTC. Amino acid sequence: CASSLAPGAQETQYF.

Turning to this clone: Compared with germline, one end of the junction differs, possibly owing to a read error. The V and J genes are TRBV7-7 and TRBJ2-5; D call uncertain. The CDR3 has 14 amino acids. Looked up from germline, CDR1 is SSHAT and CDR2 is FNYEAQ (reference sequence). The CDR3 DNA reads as TGTGCTAGCAGCTTAACGACCGCAGGAGAGACCCAGTACTTC. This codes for CASSLTTAGETQYF.

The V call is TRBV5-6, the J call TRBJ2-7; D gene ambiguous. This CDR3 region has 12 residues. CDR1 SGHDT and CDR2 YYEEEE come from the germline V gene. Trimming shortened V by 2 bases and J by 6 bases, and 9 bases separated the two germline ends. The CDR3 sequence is CASSFLSAEQYF. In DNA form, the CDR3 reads TGTGCCAGCAGCTTCCTTTCGGCCGAGCAGTACTTC.

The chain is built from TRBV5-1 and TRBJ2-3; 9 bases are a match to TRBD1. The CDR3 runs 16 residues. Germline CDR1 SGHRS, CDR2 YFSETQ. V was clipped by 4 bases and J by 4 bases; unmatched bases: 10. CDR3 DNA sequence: TGCGCCAGCAGCGGAACCGGGACAGGGAGCGCAGATACGCAGTATTTT. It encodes CASSGTGTGSADTQYF.

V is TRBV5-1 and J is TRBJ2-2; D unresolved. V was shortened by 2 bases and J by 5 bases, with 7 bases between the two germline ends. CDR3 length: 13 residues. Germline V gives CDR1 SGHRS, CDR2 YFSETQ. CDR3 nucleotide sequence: TGCGCCAGCAGCTTAAAGAAAACCGGGGAGCTGTTTTTT. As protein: CASSLKKTGELFF. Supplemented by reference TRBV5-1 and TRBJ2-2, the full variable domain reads KAGVTQTPRYLIKTRGQQVTLSCSPISGHRSVSWYQQTPGQGLQFLFEYFSETQRNKGNFPGRFSGRQFSNSRSEMNVSTLELGDSALYLCASSLKKTGELFFGEGSRLTVL.

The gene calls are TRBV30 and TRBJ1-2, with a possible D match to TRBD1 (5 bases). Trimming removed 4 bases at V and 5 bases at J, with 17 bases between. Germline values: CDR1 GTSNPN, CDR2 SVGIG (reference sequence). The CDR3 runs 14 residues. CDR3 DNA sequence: TGTGCCTGGACCGTAAGGACACCCGCTTATGGCTACACCTTC. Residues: CAWTVRTPAYGYTF.

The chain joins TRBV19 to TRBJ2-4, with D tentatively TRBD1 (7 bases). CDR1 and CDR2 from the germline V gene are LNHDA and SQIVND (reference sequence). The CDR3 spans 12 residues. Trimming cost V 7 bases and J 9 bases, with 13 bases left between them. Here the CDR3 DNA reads TGTGCCAGTATGAGGCAGGGGGGCATTCAGTACTTC. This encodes CASMRQGGIQYF.

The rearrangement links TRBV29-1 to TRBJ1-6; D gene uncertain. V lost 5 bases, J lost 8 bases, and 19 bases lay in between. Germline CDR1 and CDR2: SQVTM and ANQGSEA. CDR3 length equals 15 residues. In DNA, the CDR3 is TGCAGCGTTCCTGACACCAACAGTCGGGATTCACCCCTCCACTTT. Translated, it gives CSVPDTNSRDSPLHF.